This T cell receptor beta chain was identified in a study of shared clonotypes between healthy human individuals. Naive CD8 cells lacked CD45RO and underwent positive selection for CCR7, leaving out terminally differentiated effector memory CD45RA+ cells. Remarks on this clone: Its specificity is unknown.

Profiled with immunoSEQ multiplex PCR; TCRdb holds only in-frame clones, not every one. The repertoire holds fewer than 1 million clones, 90% to 97% seen once, with roughly 0.23% in the top ten. The CDR3 is made up of 15 amino acids. Trimming shortened V by 4 bases and J by 0 bases, and 14 bases separated the two germline ends. Germline V CDR1 and CDR2: SGHRS, YFSETQ. Overall study results and limits: Generation probabilities of non-shared clonotypes were lower (relative to those shared by all four donors). Across subsets, estimated richness was generally greater for naive than for memory populations.

Sequenced sample: naive CD8+ T cells sorted from blood. V is TRBV5-1 and J is TRBJ2-7; maybe TRBD1 (6 bases). This sequence was found in a man between 25 and 39 years old in good health. The CDR3 spells CASSDYRDNSYEQYF. The CDR3 bases are TGCGCCAGCAGCGATTACCGGGACAACTCCTACGAGCAGTACTTC.